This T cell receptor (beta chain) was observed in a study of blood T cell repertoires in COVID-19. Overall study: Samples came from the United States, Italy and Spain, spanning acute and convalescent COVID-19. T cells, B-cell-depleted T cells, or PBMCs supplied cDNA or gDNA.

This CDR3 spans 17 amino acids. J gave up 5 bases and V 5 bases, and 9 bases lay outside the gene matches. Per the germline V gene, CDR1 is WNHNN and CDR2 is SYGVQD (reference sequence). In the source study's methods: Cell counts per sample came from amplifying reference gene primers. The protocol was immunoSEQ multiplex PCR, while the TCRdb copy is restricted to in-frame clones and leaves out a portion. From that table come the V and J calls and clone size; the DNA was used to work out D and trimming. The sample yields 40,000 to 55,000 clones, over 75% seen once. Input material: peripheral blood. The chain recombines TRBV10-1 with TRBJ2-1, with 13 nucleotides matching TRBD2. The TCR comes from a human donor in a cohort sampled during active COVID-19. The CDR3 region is CASSIQSGTSGDNEQFF. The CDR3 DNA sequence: TGCGCCAGCAGTATACAAAGCGGGACTAGCGGGGACAATGAGCAGTTCTTC.